The source of this T cell receptor beta chain is a study of early T cells in non-severe SARS-CoV-2 infection. The overall study: Sequencing input comprised bulk RNA from unsorted whole blood; chain pairing was not available. Study-wide findings and caveats: VDJdb-based annotation leaned toward anti-spike CD8 responses and missed private and CD4 specificities.

The CDR3 spans 12 residues. Trimming took off 1 base at V and 5 bases at J, with 5 bases between the two ends. Germline lookup yields CDR1 SEHNR and CDR2 FQNEAQ (reference sequence). Attachment of unique molecular identifiers to individual cDNA molecules was performed. In TCRdb, the 5' RACE reads were re-called with MiXCR into one record per CDR3 protein. The top ten clones hold about 0.9% of a sample with about 27,000 distinct CDR3 sequences, 5% to 6.5% of them seen once. This clonotype was picked up many times. The antigen is not known. Sequences were obtained from whole blood. The clonotype originates from an adult who was a healthcare worker with PCR-confirmed SARS-CoV-2 infection or an uninfected control (not recorded which). V usage is TRBV7-9 and J usage is TRBJ1-2; D is uncertain. DNA of the CDR3: TGTGCCAGCAGCTTAGGATCTTATGGCTACACCTTC. It translates to CASSLGSYGYTF.